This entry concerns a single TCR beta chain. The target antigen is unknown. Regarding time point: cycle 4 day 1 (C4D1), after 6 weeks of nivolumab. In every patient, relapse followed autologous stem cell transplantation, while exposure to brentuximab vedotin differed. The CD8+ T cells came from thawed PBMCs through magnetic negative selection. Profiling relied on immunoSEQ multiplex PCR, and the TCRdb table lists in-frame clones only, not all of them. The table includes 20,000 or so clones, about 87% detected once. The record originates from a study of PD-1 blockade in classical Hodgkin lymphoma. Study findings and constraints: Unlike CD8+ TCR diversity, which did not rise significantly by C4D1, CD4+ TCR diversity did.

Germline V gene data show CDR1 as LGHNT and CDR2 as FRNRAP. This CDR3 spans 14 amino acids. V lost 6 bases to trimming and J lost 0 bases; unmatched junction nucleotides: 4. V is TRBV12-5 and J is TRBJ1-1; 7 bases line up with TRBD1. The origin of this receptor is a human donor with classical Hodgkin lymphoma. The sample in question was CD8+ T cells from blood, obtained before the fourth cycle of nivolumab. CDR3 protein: CASGTGVMNTEAFF. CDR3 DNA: TGTGCTAGTGGAACAGGGGTCATGAACACTGAAGCTTTCTTT.